Below, 11 T cell receptor beta chains from the same sample are listed, as sequenced in a study of cytomegalovirus exposure and HLA in healthy donors. PCR involved 60 Vbeta and 13 Jbeta primers. The protocol was immunoSEQ multiplex PCR, while the TCRdb copy is restricted to in-frame clones and leaves out a portion. The table records under 250,000 clones, almost 80% of them present only once. Sequencing was performed on PBMCs. These receptors were taken from a male donor in good health and CMV-seronegative.

The rearrangement uses TRBV7-8 and TRBJ2-7, with a possible D match to TRBD1 (5 bases). This CDR3 has 15 residues. The V gene's germline CDR1 is SGHVS and CDR2 FQNEAQ. Trimming stripped 5 bases from V and 0 bases from J, with 14 bases between. The CDR3 spells CASSADSMSSYEQYF. The CDR3 bases are TGTGCCAGCAGCGCCGACAGCATGAGCTCCTACGAGCAGTACTTC.

This clone was recorded only once. The chain couples TRBV30 to TRBJ2-7, with TRBD1 identical over 7 bases. This CDR3 region has 13 residues. CDR1 is GTSNPN and CDR2 is SVGIG in the germline V gene (reference sequence). V gave up 0 bases and J gave up 6 bases; unmatched junction bases: 5. The CDR3 sequence: CAWSVQGSTEQYF. The CDR3 coding sequence is TGTGCCTGGAGTGTACAGGGGTCAACCGAGCAGTACTTC.

CDR3 region: CASSLQGLRSYNEQFF. The CDR3 nucleotides read TGTGCCAGCAGTTTACAAGGACTAAGGTCCTACAATGAGCAGTTCTTC. The chain is built from TRBV27 and TRBJ2-1, with a weak D call TRBD2 (6 bases). V was clipped by 2 bases and J by 1 base, with 12 bases between them. CDR1 is MNHEY, CDR2 SMNVEV, per germline (reference sequence). This CDR3 is built from 16 residues.

This clone has just a few counts. The chain employs TRBV28 and TRBJ1-5; D gene uncertain. V was shortened by 7 bases and J by 1 base, with 14 bases between the two germline ends. The CDR3 is made up of 15 amino acids. The germline gives CDR1 MDHEN, CDR2 SYDVKM. In DNA, the CDR3 is TGTGCCAGCACCCTGAGGTCGGGGAGCAATCAGCCCCAGCATTTT. As protein: CASTLRSGSNQPQHF.

The chain combines TRBV4-3 with TRBJ2-7; possibly TRBD2 for D (5 bases). Germline CDR1 is LGHNA and CDR2 is YSLEER. CDR3 length: 15 residues. The V end lost 4 bases, the J end lost 4 bases, and 17 bases lay between the germline ends. The CDR3 here is CASSLEGDGRYEQYF. CDR3 sequence (DNA): TGCGCCAGCAGCCTCGAGGGAGACGGAAGGTACGAGCAGTACTTC.

This rearrangement joins TRBV19 to TRBJ1-4; D gene uncertain. Germline CDR1 and CDR2: LNHDA and SQIVND (reference sequence). The CDR3 extends over 14 amino acids. The ends were cut back, 5 bases at V and 0 bases at J, with 7 bases in the middle. The CDR3 is CASSGSATNEKLFF. In DNA form, the CDR3 reads TGTGCCAGTAGTGGCAGTGCAACTAATGAAAAACTGTTTTTT.

This clone showed up just once. The rearrangement links TRBV5-1 to TRBJ2-5, with TRBD1 matching over 8 bases. V dropped 0 bases and J dropped 2; count of bases not matched to a gene: 6. Germline V CDR1 and CDR2: SGHRS, YFSETQ. CDR3 length: 16 residues. For the CDR3, the DNA is TGCGCCAGCAGCTTGGAGGTTGGGACAGGTCAAGAGACCCAGTACTTC. Protein product: CASSLEVGTGQETQYF.

This clone has just a few counts. The J gene is TRBJ2-2, the V gene TRBV5-8; D gene ambiguous. Trimming shortened V by 3 bases and J by 5 bases, and 11 bases separated the two germline ends. Germline CDR1 reads SGHTS; CDR2 reads YDEGEE. This CDR3 has 14 residues. This CDR3 reads CASSSEWQTGELFF. In DNA form, the CDR3 reads TGTGCCAGCAGCTCGGAGTGGCAAACCGGGGAGCTGTTTTTT.

The gene calls are TRBV9 and TRBJ1-3; D not resolved. Germline loops: CDR1 SGDLS, CDR2 YYNGEE. Trimming removed 3 bases at V and 0 bases at J, with 10 bases between. The length of the CDR3 is 15 residues. CDR3 DNA: TGTGCCAGCAGCGGGAATGGAGGCTCTGGAAACACCATATATTTT. It translates to CASSGNGGSGNTIYF.

This clone was counted once. V is TRBV30 and J is TRBJ1-5; a possible D gene is TRBD1 (5 bases). The CDR3 has 15 amino acids. Trimming took 0 bases from V and 1 from J, leaving 10 bases between them. CDR1 and CDR2 from the germline V gene are GTSNPN and SVGIG (reference sequence). CDR3 bases: TGTGCCTGGAGTGTGGGAGGGGTCAGCAATCAGCCCCAGCATTTT. Translating gives CAWSVGGVSNQPQHF. The entire variable domain, with the rest obtained from reference TRBV30 and TRBJ1-5, is as follows: SQTIHQWPATLVQPVGSPLSLECTVEGTSNPNLYWYRQAAGRGLQLLFYSVGIGQISSEVPQNLSASRPQDRQFILSSKKLLLSDSGFYLCAWSVGGVSNQPQHFGDGTRLSIL.

The J gene is TRBJ2-7, the V gene TRBV21-1; the table's D call of TRBD1 was not tested on the DNA. TRBV21-1 is listed as a pseudogene. CDR3 length equals 18 residues. The CDR3 DNA reads TGTGCCAGCAGAAACCCGGGACAGGGGCCCACGAGCTCCTACGAGCAGTACTTC. Its protein product is CASRNPGQGPTSSYEQYF.